This T cell receptor (beta chain) appears in the sequencing data of a study of blood T cell repertoires in COVID-19. Study details: There were acute and convalescent COVID-19 samples, and they came from the United States, Italy and Spain. The analysed material was cDNA or gDNA that came from T cells, B-cell-depleted T cells, or PBMCs.

Original processing methods: Estimated nucleated cell counts came from reference gene primer amplification. Produced via immunoSEQ multiplex PCR; TCRdb's table is partial and in-frame only. That table gives V, J and clone size, and the DNA gave D and trimming. Among some 130,000 clones, 65% to 85% were seen once, and the ten largest hold 1.9%. Germline V gene sequence: CDR1 SGHAT, CDR2 FQNNGV. CDR3 length: 16 amino acids. V dropped 5 bases and J dropped 1; count of bases not matched to a gene: 6. The rearrangement links TRBV11-2 to TRBJ2-4, with 9 bases matching TRBD1. The material sequenced was peripheral blood. The clonotype was recovered from a man aged 70-80 years with acute or convalescent COVID-19. The DNA for the CDR3 is TGTGCCAGCAGCCTAAAGACAGGGGGTGCCAAAAACATTCAGTACTTC. Its translation: CASSLKTGGAKNIQYF. The whole variable domain, remainder taken from reference TRBV11-2 and TRBJ2-4, is EAGVAQSPRYKIIEKRQSVAFWCNPISGHATLYWYQQILGQGPKLLIQFQNNGVVDDSQLPKDRFSAERLKGVDSTLKIQPAKLEDSAVYLCASSLKTGGAKNIQYFGAGTRLSVL.